This TCR beta chain was recovered during a study of beta chain features in type 1 diabetes. Only a few counts were recorded for this clone. Its specificity is not known. The study's findings and limits: Diminished insertions and augmented deletions at VDJ junctions characterized type 1 diabetes patients. Healthy donors had naive, central memory and Treg TCRB repertoires that appeared less similar than those seen among patients. The study found moderately but significantly shorter TCRB CDR3s in all four CD4+ subsets of Type 1 diabetes patients.

Isolated RNA was reverse transcribed in full, so expressed TCRB transcripts were sequenced. The table came from immunoSEQ multiplex PCR; TCRdb's copy has only in-frame clones and leaves some out. The sample includes roughly 400,000 clones, over 9% of them seen just once. The CDR3 loop spans 12 amino acids. Between the trimmed V and J ends, which lost 10 bases and 10 bases, there was a span of 17 bases. From germline, CDR1 is MNHNY and CDR2 SVGAGI (reference sequence). This TCR came from a man aged 30 to 39 with type 1 diabetes. Sequencing input: central memory CD4+ T cells from blood. V usage is TRBV6-6 and J usage is TRBJ2-1; D possibly matches TRBD1 or TRBD2 (5 bases each). CDR3 DNA: TGTGCCATCAGGACGCGTGAGGGGGAGCAGTTCTTC. Its translation: CAIRTREGEQFF.